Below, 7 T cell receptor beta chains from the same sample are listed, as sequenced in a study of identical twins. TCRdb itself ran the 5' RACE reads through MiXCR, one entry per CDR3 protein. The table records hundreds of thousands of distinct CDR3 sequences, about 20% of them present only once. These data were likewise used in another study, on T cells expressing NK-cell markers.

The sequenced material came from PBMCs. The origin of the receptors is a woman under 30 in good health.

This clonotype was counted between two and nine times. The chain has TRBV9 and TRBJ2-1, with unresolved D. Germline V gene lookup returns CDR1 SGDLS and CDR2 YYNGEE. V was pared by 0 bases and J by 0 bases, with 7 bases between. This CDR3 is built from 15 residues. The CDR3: CASSVDVASYNEQFF. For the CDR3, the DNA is TGTGCCAGCAGCGTAGACGTAGCCTCCTACAATGAGCAGTTCTTC.

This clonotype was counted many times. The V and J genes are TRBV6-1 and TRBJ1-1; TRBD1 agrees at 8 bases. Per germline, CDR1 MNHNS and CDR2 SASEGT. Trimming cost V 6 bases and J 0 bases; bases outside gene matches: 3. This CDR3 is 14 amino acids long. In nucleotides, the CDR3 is TGTGCCAGCAGACGACAGGGGATGAACACTGAAGCTTTCTTT. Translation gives CASRRQGMNTEAFF.

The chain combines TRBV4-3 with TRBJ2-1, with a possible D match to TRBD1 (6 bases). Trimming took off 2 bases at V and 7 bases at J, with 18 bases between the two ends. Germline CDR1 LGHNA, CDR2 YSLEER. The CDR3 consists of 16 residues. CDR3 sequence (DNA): TGCGCCAGCAGCCAACCTGCCGGGCAGGGGAAGAATGAGCAGTTCTTC. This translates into CASSQPAGQGKNEQFF.

CDR3 amino acids: CSARDLRATTNTGELFF. CDR3 DNA sequence: TGCAGTGCTAGAGACCTCCGAGCCACGACGAACACCGGGGAGCTGTTTTTT. The rearrangement joins TRBV20-1 to TRBJ2-2; D unresolved. This CDR3 contains 17 residues. Germline V gene data show CDR1 as DFQATT and CDR2 as SNEGSKA (reference sequence). Trimming stripped 0 bases from V and 0 bases from J, with 14 bases between.

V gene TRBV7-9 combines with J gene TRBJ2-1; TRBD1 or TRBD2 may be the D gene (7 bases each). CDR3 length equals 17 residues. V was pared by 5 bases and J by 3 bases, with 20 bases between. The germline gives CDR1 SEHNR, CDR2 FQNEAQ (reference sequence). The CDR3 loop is CASSPRGGSTYYNEQFF. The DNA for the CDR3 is TGTGCCAGCAGCCCCAGGGGGGGCTCCACTTACTACAATGAGCAGTTCTTC.

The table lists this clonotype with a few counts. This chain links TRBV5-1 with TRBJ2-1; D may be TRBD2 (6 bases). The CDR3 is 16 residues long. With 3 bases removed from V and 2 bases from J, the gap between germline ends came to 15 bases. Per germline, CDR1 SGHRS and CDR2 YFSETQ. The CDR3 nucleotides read TGCGCCAGCAGCTCGGGACTTAAAATAGCCTACAATGAGCAGTTCTTC. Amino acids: CASSSGLKIAYNEQFF.

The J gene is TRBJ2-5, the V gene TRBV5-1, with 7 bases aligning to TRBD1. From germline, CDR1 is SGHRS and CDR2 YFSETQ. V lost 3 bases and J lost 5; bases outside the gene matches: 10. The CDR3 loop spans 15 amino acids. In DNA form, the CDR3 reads TGCGCCAGCAGCTGGGTACAGGGGTCTAGGGAGACCCAGTACTTC. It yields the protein CASSWVQGSRETQYF.